Listed below are T cell receptor beta chains from one sample, sequenced in a study of cytomegalovirus exposure and HLA in healthy donors. Clones were sequenced by immunoSEQ multiplex PCR, and TCRdb holds only the in-frame ones, with some missing. The sample records approximately 200,000 clones, under 85% being singletons. The sequenced material came from PBMCs. These TCRs come from a woman between 18 and 30 years old in good health and CMV-seronegative. Both conserved end residues are part of each CDR3. D genes are given only for firm matches. Not all rows give a size; the values are once, few, many and, for expanded clones, a class.

TRBJ1-5 TRBV19 - - TGTGCCAGTAGAGGCAGGGCGGTTGGCAATCAGCCCCAGCATTTT CASRGRAVGNQPQHF
TRBJ2-5 TRBV4-3 - - TGCGCCAGCAGCCAAGATTGGGGCGGGAAAGAGACCCAGTACTTC CASSQDWGGKETQYF
TRBJ1-1 TRBV21-1 - - - CASSKPFVGTGAIRPFVNTEAFF
TRBJ1-4 TRBV2 - - TGTGCCAGCGGCAACGACAGGTGGGAAAAACTGTTTTTT CASGNDRWEKLFF
TRBJ2-7 TRBV6-6 TRBD1 - TGTGCCAGCAGACCACAGGGGAACGAGCAGTACTTC CASRPQGNEQYF
TRBJ2-7 TRBV19 TRBD2 few TGTGCCAGTAGTGCGACACTAGCGGGGGCCTACGAGCAGTACTTC CASSATLAGAYEQYF
TRBJ1-2 TRBV7-2 TRBD1 - TGTGCCAGCAGCTCCCCGGACAGGGTTCATTATGGCTACACCTTC CASSSPDRVHYGYTF
TRBJ1-5 TRBV11-2 - - TGTGCCAGCAGCTTAGGAGGTCAGCCCCAGCATTTT CASSLGGQPQHF
TRBJ2-1 TRBV7-2 - - TGTGCCAGCAGCTTAAGGTCTAGCGTCGCCTACAATGAGCAGTTCTTC CASSLRSSVAYNEQFF
TRBJ2-5 TRBV2 TRBD1 - TGTGCCAGCAGTGAATCAGGGGGCCGGGAGACCCAGTACTTC CASSESGGRETQYF
TRBJ1-1 TRBV5-6 TRBD1 - TGTGCCAGCAGCTTTCTAAGACCGACAGGGTTGACTGAAGCTTTCTTT CASSFLRPTGLTEAFF
TRBJ2-3 TRBV7-9 TRBD2 - TGTGCCAGCAGCCCAAGCGGGGTCTACGGGGATACGCAGTATTTT CASSPSGVYGDTQYF